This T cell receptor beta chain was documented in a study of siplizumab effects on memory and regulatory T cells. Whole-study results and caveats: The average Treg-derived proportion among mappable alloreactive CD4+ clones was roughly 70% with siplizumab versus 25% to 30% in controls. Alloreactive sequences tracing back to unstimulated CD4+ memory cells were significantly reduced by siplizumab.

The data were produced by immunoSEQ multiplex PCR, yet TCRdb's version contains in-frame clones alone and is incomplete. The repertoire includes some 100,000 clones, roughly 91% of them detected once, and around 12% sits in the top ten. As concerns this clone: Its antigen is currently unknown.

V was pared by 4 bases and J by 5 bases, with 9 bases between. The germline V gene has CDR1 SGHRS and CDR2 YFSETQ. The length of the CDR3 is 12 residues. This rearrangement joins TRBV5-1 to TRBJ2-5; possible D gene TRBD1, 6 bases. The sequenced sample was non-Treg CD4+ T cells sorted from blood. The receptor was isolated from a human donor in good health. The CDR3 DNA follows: TGCGCCAGCAGCCCCCAGGGGGAGACCCAGTACTTC. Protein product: CASSPQGETQYF. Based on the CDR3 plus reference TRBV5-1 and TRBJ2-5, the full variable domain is KAGVTQTPRYLIKTRGQQVTLSCSPISGHRSVSWYQQTPGQGLQFLFEYFSETQRNKGNFPGRFSGRQFSNSRSEMNVSTLELGDSALYLCASSPQGETQYFGPGTRLLVL.